This TCR beta chain was documented in a study of blood T cell repertoires in COVID-19. On the study more broadly: T cells, B-cell-depleted T cells, or PBMCs supplied cDNA or gDNA.

Produced via immunoSEQ multiplex PCR; TCRdb's table is partial and in-frame only. The sample consists of 180,000 or so clones, roughly 88% of them appearing once. The CDR3 runs 13 residues. The V segment lost 6 bases and the J segment 5 bases; nucleotides outside the gene matches: 7. In germline, CDR1 is SQVTM, CDR2 ANQGSEA. The sample consisted of peripheral blood. This chain joins TRBV29-1 and TRBJ2-7, with 10 bases lining up with TRBD2. This receptor was identified in a woman aged 25 to 39 with acute or convalescent COVID-19. CDR3 protein: CSVAGLAEDEQYF. CDR3 DNA: TGCAGCGTGGCAGGACTAGCGGAGGACGAGCAGTACTTC.